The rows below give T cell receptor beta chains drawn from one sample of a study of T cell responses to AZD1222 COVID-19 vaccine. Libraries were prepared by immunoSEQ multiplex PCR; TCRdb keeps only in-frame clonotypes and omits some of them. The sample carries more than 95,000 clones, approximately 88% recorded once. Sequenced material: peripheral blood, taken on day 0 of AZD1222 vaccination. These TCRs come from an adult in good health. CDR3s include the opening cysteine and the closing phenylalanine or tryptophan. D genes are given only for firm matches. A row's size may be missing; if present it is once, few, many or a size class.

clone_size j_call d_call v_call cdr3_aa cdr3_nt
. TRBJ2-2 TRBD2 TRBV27 CASSLQTSGTRGPGELFF TGTGCCAGCAGTTTACAGACTAGCGGGACCCGGGGTCCCGGGGAGCTGTTTTTT
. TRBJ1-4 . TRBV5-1 CASSISWGEKLFF TGCGCCAGCAGCATTAGCTGGGGCGAAAAACTGTTTTTT
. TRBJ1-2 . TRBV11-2 CASSLVRALGYGYTF TGTGCCAGCAGCTTAGTGAGGGCTCTGGGATATGGCTACACCTTC
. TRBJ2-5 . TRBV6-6 CASSYADQETQYF TGTGCCAGCAGTTACGCGGATCAAGAGACCCAGTACTTC
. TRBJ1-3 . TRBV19 CASSTPPGNTIYF TGTGCCAGTAGTACCCCCCCAGGAAACACCATATATTTT
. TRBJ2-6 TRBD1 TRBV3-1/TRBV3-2 CASTAGTGGSGANVLTF TGTGCCAGCACTGCCGGGACAGGGGGCTCTGGGGCCAACGTCCTGACTTTC
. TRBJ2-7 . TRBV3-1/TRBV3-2 CASSQDGPVYEQYF TGTGCCAGCAGCCAAGACGGGCCAGTCTACGAGCAGTACTTC
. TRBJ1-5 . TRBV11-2 CASSLGEDQPQHF TGTGCCAGCAGCTTGGGTGAGGATCAGCCCCAGCATTTT
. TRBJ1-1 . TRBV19 CASNPWGNTEAFF TGTGCCAGTAACCCTTGGGGGAACACTGAAGCTTTCTTT
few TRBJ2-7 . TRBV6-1 CASSDGPSSEQYF TGTGCCAGCAGTGACGGCCCATCCAGCGAGCAGTACTTC
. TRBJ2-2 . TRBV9 CASSSRTNTGELFF TGTGCCAGCAGTTCCCGAACGAACACCGGGGAGCTGTTTTTT
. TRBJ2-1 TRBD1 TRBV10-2 CASSRQGSGEQFF TGCGCCAGCTCCCGACAGGGGTCGGGTGAGCAGTTCTTC
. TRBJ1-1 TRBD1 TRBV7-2 CASSQGQGHQGAFF TGTGCCAGCAGCCAAGGACAGGGTCATCAGGGAGCTTTCTTT
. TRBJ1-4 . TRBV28 CASTAEGLVFF TGTGCCAGCACCGCTGAAGGGTTGGTCTTTTTT
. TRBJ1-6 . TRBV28 CASRPRVSYNSPLHF TGTGCCAGCAGGCCGAGGGTCTCCTATAATTCACCCCTCCACTTT
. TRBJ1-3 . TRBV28 CASLRSRAGNTIYF TGTGCCAGCCTTAGGAGCAGGGCTGGAAACACCATATATTTT
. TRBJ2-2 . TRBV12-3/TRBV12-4 CASSLGDTGELFF TGTGCCAGCAGTTTGGGCGACACCGGGGAGCTGTTTTTT
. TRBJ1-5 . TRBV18 CASSSTVNSNQPQHF TGTGCCAGCTCATCGACAGTTAATAGCAATCAGCCCCAGCATTTT
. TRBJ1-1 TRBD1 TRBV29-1 CSVTQGIIMNTEAFF TGCAGCGTAACACAGGGGATCATAATGAACACTGAAGCTTTCTTT
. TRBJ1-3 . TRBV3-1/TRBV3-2 CASSRSGETSGNTIYF TGTGCCAGCAGCCGTTCCGGGGAGACCTCTGGAAACACCATATATTTT
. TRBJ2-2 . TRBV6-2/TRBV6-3 CASSYSVDSNTGELFF TGTGCCAGCAGTTACTCCGTGGACTCGAACACCGGGGAGCTGTTTTTT
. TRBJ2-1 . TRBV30 CASNLGSYNEQFF TGTGCCTCAAATTTAGGCTCCTACAATGAGCAGTTCTTC